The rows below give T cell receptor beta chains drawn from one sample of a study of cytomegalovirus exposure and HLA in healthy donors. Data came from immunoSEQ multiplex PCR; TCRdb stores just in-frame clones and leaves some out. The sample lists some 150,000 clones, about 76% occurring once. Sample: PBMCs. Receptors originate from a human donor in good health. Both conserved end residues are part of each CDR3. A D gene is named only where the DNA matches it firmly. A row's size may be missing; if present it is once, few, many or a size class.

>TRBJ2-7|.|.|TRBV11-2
TGTGCCAGCAGCTCCCCCAGAGGGTCTAGGGCCTACGAGCAGTACTTC
CASSSPRGSRAYEQYF
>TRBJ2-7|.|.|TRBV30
TGTGCCTGGAGTAGGAGGGCTTTCAGCTACGAGCAGTACTTC
CAWSRRAFSYEQYF
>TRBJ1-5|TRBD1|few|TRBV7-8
TGTGCCAGCAGCTTAAGTCTGGGACAGGGAAATCAGCCCCAGCATTTT
CASSLSLGQGNQPQHF
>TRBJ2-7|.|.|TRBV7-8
TGTGCCAGCAGCTTAAGTGGGGGGAACTACGAGCAGTACTTC
CASSLSGGNYEQYF
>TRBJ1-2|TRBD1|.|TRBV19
TGTGCCAGTAGTATAGATCGTTATTCAGGGGGCGGCTACACCTTC
CASSIDRYSGGGYTF
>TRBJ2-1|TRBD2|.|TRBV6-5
TGTGCCAGCAGTTACTCAATAGCGGGAGGGAATGAGCAGTTCTTC
CASSYSIAGGNEQFF
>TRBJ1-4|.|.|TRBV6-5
TGTGCCAGCAGTTACAACACAGGTTCTAATGAAAAACTGTTTTTT
CASSYNTGSNEKLFF
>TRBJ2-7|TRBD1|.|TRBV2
TGTGCCAGCAGTGGTGGGCAGGGGGCCGACTACGAGCAGTACTTC
CASSGGQGADYEQYF
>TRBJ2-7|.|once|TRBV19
TGTGCCAGTAGTATTGGGAGTTCAGTAGGCGAGCAGTACTTC
CASSIGSSVGEQYF
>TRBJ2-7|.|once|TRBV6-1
TGTGCCAGCAGTGACCCACAGGGATCCCACTACGAGCAGTACTTC
CASSDPQGSHYEQYF
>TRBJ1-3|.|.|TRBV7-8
TGTGCCAGCAGCCCCGGGAGGGTAGGGGTAAAGGGAAACACCATATATTTT
CASSPGRVGVKGNTIYF